This T cell receptor beta chain comes out of a study of blood T cell repertoires in COVID-19. As processed by the authors: Amplification with reference gene primers provided the estimates of nucleated cell counts. Profiled with immunoSEQ multiplex PCR; TCRdb holds only in-frame clones, not every one. V, J and clone size were drawn from that table, and D and trimming were deduced from the DNA. The data hold 250,000 or so clones, with 85% to 90% observed a single time. V was pared by 0 bases and J by 3 bases, with 2 bases of the junction left unmatched. CDR1 is SGHTA, CDR2 FQGNSA, per germline. The CDR3 spans 16 residues. Clinical history reported by participants formed the basis on which cohorts were assigned.

The receptor was isolated from a man between 40 and 49 years old who had recovered from COVID-19. The chain carries TRBV7-2 and TRBJ2-1; 10 bases match TRBD2. Material for sequencing was PBMCs or T cells enriched from blood (not recorded which). The CDR3 protein is CASSLASGGVYNEQFF. The CDR3 bases are TGTGCCAGCAGCTTAGCGAGCGGGGGGGTCTACAATGAGCAGTTCTTC.